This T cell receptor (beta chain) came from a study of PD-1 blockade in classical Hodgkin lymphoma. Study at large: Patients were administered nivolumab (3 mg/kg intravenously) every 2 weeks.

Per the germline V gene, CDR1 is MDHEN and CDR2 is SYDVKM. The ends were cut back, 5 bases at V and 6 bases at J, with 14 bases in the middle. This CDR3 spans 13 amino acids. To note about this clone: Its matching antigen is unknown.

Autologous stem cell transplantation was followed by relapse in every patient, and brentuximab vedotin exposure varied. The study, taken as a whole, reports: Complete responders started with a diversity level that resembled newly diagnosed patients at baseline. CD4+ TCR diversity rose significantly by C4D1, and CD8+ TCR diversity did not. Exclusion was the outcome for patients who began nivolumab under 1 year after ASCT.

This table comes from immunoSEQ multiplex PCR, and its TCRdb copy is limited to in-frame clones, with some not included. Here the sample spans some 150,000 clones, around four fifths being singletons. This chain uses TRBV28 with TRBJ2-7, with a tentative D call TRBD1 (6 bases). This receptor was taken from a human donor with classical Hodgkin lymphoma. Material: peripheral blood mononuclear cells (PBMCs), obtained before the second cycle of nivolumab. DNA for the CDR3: TGTGCCAGCAGTCAGGGGATGGACGGCGAGCAGTACTTC. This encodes CASSQGMDGEQYF.